This T cell receptor (beta chain) was captured in a study of cytotoxic CD8 clonotypes in ibrutinib-treated CLL. The CDR3 spans 15 residues. The J segment lost 1 base and the V segment lost 6 bases, leaving 9 bases of the junction unmatched. The V gene's germline CDR1 is GTSNPN and CDR2 SVGIG (reference sequence). Data came from immunoSEQ multiplex PCR; TCRdb stores just in-frame clones and leaves some out. The sample carries under 200,000 clones, around 80% recorded once. Sequences were derived from PBMCs, sampled after 24 months of ibrutinib treatment. The receptor comes from a human donor with chronic lymphocytic leukemia. This chain joins TRBV30 and TRBJ1-1, with 9 bases fitting TRBD1. The CDR3: CACLGTGWKNTEAFF. Written as DNA, the CDR3 is TGTGCCTGCCTAGGGACAGGGTGGAAGAACACTGAAGCTTTCTTT.